The clone carrying this TCR beta chain appeared a few times. Per the authors' pipeline: Amplified reference gene primers provided the basis for estimating nucleated cell counts. Assay: immunoSEQ multiplex PCR; the TCRdb copy retains only in-frame clones and omits some. That table is the source of V, J and clone size, and D and trimming were worked out from the DNA. The sample has around 180,000 clones; 70% to 90% are singletons. This entry comes from a study of blood T cell repertoires in COVID-19. Study-wide context: T cells, B-cell-depleted T cells, or PBMCs supplied cDNA or gDNA.

Germline V gene lookup returns CDR1 LNHDA and CDR2 SQIVND (reference sequence). The CDR3 consists of 15 residues. V lost 0 bases to trimming and J lost 3 bases, with 11 bases between them. Followed longitudinally, the Seattle patients had been enrolled during active infection. The sequence derives from an older person with COVID-19, enrolled during active disease. The source material was peripheral blood. The chain joins TRBV19 to TRBJ2-5, with TRBD2 as a possible D gene (5 bases). CDR3 nucleotide sequence: TGTGCCAGTAGTATAGATCCGGGAAGCAAAGAGACCCAGTACTTC. Translation gives CASSIDPGSKETQYF.